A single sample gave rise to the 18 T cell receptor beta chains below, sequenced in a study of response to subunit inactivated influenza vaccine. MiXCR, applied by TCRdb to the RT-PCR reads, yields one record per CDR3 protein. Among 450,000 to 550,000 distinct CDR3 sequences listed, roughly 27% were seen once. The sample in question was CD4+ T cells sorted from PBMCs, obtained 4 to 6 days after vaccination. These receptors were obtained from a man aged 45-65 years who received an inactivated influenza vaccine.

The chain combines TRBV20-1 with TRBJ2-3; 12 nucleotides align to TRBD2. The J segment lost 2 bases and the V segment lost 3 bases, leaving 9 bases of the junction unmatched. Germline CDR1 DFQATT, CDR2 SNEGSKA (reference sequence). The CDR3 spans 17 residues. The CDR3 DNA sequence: TGCAGTGCTAGCGGAGGACTAGCGGGGCGAGACACAGATACGCAGTATTTT. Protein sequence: CSASGGLAGRDTDTQYF.

Here the CDR3 DNA reads TGTGCCAGCAGTACCGCGGACTCTTACTACAATGAGCAGTTCTTC. This codes for CASSTADSYYNEQFF. This chain connects TRBV6-1 to TRBJ2-1, with D tentatively TRBD2 (5 bases). The germline V and J ends were trimmed by 5 bases and 3 bases, with 14 bases remaining between them. In germline, CDR1 is MNHNS, CDR2 SASEGT. CDR3 length equals 15 residues.

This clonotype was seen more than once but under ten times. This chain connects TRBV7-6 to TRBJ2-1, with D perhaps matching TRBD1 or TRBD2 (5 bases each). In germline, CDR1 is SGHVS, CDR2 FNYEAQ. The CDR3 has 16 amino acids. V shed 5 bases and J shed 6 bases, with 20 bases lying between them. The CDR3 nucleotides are TGTGCCAGCAGCCCGACGGGCAGGGTGAGGGTCAATGAGCAGTTCTTC. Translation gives CASSPTGRVRVNEQFF.

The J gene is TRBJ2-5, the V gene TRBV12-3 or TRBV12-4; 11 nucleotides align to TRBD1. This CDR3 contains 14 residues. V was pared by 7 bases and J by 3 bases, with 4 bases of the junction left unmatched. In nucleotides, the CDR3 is TGTGCCAGCACCTTGGGACAGGGGGAAGAGACCCAGTACTTC. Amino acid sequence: CASTLGQGEETQYF.

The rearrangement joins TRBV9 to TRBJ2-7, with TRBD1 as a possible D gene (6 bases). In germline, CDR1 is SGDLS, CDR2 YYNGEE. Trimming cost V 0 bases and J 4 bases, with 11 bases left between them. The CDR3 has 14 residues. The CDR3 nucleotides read TGTGCCAGCAGCGTAGACAGGGTCCCTTACGAGCAGTACTTC. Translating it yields CASSVDRVPYEQYF.

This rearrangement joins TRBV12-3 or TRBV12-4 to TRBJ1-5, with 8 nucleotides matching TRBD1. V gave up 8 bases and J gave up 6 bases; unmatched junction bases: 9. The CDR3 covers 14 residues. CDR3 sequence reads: CASGQGQGGQPQHF. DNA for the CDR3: TGTGCCAGCGGCCAAGGACAGGGCGGTCAGCCCCAGCATTTT.

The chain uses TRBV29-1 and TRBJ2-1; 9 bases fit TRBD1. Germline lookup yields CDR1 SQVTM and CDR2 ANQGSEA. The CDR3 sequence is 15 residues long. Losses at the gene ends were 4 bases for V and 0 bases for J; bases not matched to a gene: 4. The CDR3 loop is CSVVGTGLSYNEQFF. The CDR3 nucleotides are TGCAGCGTTGTAGGGACAGGGCTCTCCTACAATGAGCAGTTCTTC.

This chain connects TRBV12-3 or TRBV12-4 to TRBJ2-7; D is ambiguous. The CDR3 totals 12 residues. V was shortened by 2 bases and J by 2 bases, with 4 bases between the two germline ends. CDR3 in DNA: TGTGCCAGCAGTTTACGTCCCTACGAGCAGTACTTC. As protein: CASSLRPYEQYF.

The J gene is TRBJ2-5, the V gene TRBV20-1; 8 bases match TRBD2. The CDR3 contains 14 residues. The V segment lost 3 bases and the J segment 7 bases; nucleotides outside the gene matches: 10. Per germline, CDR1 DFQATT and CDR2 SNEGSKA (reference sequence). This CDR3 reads CSASSSGGAGTQYF. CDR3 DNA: TGCAGTGCTAGCTCTTCGGGGGGGGCCGGGACCCAGTACTTC.

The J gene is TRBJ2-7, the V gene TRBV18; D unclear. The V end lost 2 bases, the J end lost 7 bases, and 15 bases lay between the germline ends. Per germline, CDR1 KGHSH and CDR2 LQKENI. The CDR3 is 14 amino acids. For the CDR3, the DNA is TGTGCCAGCTCACCAGGGCCCGCTGTGGGGGAGCAGTACTTC. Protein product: CASSPGPAVGEQYF.

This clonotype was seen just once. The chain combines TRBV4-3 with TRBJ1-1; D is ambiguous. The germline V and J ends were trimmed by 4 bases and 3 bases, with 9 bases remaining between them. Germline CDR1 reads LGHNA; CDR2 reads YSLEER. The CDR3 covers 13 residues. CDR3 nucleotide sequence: TGCGCCAGCAGCCGGGTCCGGGACACTGAAGCTTTCTTT. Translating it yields CASSRVRDTEAFF.

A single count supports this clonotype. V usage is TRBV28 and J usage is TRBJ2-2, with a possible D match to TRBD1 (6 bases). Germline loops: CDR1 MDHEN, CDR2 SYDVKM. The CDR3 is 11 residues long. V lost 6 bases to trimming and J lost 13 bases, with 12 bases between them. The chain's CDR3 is CASSLTDRLFF. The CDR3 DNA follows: TGTGCCAGCAGCCTCACGGACAGGCTGTTTTTT.

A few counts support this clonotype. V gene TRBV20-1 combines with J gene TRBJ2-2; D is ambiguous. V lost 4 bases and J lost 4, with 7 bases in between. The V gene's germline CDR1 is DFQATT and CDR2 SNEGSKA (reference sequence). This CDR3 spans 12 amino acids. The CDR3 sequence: CSAIHSTGELFF. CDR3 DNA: TGCAGTGCTATCCACAGCACCGGGGAGCTGTTTTTT.

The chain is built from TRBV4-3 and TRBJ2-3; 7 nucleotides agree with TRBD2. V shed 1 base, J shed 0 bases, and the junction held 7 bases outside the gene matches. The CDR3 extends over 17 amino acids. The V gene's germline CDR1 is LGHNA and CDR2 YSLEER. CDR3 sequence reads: CASSQVVGGGSTDTQYF. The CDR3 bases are TGCGCCAGCAGCCAAGTCGTCGGCGGGGGTAGCACAGATACGCAGTATTTT.

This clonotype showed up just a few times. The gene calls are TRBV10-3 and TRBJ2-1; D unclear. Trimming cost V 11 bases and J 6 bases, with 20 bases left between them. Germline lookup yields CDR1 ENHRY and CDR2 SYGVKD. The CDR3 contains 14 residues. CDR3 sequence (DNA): TGTGCCGCAAAAGGGCCTATTGTCTCCAATGAGCAGTTCTTC. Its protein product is CAAKGPIVSNEQFF.

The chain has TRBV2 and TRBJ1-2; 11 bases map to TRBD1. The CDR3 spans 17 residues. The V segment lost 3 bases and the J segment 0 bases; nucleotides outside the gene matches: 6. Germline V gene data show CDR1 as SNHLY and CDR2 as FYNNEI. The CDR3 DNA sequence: TGTGCCAGCAGTGATGGGACAGGGGGACTGACTAACTATGGCTACACCTTC. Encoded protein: CASSDGTGGLTNYGYTF.

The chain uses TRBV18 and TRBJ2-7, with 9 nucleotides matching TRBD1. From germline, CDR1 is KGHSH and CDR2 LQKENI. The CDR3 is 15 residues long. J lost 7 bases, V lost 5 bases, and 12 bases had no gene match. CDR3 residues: CASSTTGTGTIEQYF. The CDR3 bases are TGTGCCAGCTCAACAACCGGGACAGGGACTATAGAGCAGTACTTC.

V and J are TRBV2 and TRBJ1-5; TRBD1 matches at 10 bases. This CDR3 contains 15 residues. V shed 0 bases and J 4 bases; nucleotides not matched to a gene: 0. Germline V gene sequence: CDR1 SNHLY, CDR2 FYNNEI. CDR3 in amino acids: CASSEADRGNQPQHF. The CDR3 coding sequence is TGTGCCAGCAGTGAAGCGGACAGGGGGAATCAGCCCCAGCATTTT. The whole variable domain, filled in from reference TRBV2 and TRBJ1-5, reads EPEVTQTPSHQVTQMGQEVILRCVPISNHLYFYWYRQILGQKVEFLVSFYNNEISEKSEIFDDQFSVERPDGSNFTLKIRSTKLEDSAMYFCASSEADRGNQPQHFGDGTRLSIL.